The clone carrying this T cell receptor beta chain was observed a few times. Its antigen is still unknown. MiXCR was run by TCRdb on the reads, yielding one entry per CDR3 protein. The sample carries around 630,000 distinct CDR3 sequences, roughly 24% recorded once. J gave up 6 bases and V 4 bases, and 4 bases lay outside the gene matches. The germline V gene has CDR1 SGHTA and CDR2 FQGTGA. The CDR3 sequence is 13 residues long. The entry originates in a study of T cell repertoires in cytomegalovirus infection. Overall study context: Carrying CMV and the relevant HLA type showed in public TCR beta signatures.

Study results and limitations: Identification of carriers of CMV plus the relevant HLA was performed using cumulative public TCR beta family frequency. The ex vivo response was dominated by HLA-C-restricted CMV-specific TCR beta clonotypes.

This clonotype originated in a human donor in good health (CMV status not recorded). Some clones in this sample may be carry-over from other donors' samples. Sequencing used CD8+ T cells from PBMCs. The chain joins TRBV7-3 to TRBJ2-3, with 7 positions matching TRBD2. DNA of the CDR3: TGTGCCAGCAGCTACCTGACTAGCGATACGCAGTATTTT. Amino acids: CASSYLTSDTQYF.